This TCR beta chain was documented in a study of technical replicates of blood from a handful of donors. Clones were read by immunoSEQ multiplex PCR, and TCRdb kept only the in-frame ones, dropping some. Of nearly 80,000 clones in the sample, around 90% were seen once. CDR1 is SNHLY, CDR2 FYNNEI, per germline. With 8 bases removed from V and 3 bases from J, the gap between germline ends came to 14 bases. This CDR3 has 14 residues. The V and J genes are TRBV2 and TRBJ1-5, with TRBD1 as a possible D gene (5 bases). Input material: T cells isolated from PBMCs. The origin of this receptor is a human donor in good health. The CDR3 DNA is TGTGCCAGCGCCCAGGGCGCTGCCAATCAGCCCCAGCATTTT. Translated: CASAQGAANQPQHF.